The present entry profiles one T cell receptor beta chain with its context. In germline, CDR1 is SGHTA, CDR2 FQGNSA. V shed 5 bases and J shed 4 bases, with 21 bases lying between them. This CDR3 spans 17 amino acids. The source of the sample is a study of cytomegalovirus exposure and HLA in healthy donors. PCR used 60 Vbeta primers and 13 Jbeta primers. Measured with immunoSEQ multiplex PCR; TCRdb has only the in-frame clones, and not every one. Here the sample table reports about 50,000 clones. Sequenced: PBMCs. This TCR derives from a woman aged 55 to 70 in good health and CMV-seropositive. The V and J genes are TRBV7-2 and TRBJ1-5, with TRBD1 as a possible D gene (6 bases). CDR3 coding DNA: TGTGCCAGCAGCCTTCACTCACAGGGAGCGGGGAATCAGCCCCAGCATTTT. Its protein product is CASSLHSQGAGNQPQHF.